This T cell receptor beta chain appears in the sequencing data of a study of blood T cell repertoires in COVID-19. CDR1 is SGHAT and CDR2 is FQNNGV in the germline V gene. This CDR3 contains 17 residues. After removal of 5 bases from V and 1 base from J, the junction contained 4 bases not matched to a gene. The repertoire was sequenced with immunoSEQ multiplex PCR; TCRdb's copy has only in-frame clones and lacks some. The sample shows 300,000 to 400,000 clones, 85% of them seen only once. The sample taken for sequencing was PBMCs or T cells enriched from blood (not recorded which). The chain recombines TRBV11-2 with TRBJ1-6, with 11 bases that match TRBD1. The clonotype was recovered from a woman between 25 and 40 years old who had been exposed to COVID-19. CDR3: CASSNRDRGSYNSPLHF. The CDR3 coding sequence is TGTGCCAGCAGCAACCGGGACAGGGGGTCCTATAATTCACCCCTCCACTTT.